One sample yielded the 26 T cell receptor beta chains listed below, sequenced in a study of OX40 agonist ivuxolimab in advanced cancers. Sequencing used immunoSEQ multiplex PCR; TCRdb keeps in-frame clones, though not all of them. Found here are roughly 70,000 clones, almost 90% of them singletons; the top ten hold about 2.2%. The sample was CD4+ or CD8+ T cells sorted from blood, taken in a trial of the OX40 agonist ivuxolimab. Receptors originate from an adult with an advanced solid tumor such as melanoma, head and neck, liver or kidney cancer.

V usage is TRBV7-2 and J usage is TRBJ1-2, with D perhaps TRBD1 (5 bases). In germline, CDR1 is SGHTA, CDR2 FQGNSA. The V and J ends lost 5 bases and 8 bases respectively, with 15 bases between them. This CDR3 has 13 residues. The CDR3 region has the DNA TGTGCCAGCAGCCCCGGGACTCCCGACGGCTACACCTTC. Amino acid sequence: CASSPGTPDGYTF.

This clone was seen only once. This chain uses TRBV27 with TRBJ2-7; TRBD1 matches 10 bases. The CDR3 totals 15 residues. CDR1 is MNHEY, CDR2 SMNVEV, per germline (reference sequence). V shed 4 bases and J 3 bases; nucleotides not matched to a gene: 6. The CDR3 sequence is CASSSPWTGGYEQYF. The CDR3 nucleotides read TGTGCCAGCAGTTCCCCCTGGACAGGGGGCTACGAGCAGTACTTC.

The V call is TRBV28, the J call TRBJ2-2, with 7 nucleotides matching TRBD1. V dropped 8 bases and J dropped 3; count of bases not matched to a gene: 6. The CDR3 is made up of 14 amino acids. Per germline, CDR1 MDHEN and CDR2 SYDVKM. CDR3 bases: TGTGCCAGCCTTGACAGGGTCGACACCGGGGAGCTGTTTTTT. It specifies CASLDRVDTGELFF.

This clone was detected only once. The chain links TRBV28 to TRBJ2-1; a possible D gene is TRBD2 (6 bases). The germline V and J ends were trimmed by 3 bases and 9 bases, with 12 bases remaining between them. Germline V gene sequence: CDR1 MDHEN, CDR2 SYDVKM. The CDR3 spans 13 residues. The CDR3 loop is CASSLAGFGEQFF. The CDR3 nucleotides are TGTGCCAGCAGTTTGGCGGGGTTTGGTGAGCAGTTCTTC.

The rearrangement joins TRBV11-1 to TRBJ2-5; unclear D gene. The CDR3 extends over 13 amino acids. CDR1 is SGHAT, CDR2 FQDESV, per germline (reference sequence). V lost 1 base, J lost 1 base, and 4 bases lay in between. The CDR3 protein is CASSLGSQETQYF. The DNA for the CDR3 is TGTGCCAGCAGCTTAGGCAGCCAAGAGACCCAGTACTTC.

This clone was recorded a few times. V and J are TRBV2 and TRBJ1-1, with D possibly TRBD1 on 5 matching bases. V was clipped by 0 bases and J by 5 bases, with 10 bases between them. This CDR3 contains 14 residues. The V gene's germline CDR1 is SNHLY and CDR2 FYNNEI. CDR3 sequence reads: CASSEAEGWTEAFF. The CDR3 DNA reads TGTGCCAGCAGTGAAGCGGAGGGGTGGACTGAAGCTTTCTTT.

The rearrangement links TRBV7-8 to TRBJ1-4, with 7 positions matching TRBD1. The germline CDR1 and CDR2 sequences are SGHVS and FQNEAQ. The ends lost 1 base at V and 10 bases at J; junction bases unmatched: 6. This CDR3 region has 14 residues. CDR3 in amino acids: CASSLEGGAGKLFF. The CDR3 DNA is TGTGCCAGCAGCTTAGAAGGGGGCGCCGGAAAACTGTTTTTT.

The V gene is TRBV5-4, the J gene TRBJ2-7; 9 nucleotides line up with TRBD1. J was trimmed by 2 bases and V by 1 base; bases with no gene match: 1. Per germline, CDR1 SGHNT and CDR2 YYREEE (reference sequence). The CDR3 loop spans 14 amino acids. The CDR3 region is CASSLRTGAYEQYF. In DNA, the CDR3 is TGTGCCAGCAGCTTGAGGACAGGGGCCTACGAGCAGTACTTC. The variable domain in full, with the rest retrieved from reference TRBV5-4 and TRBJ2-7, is ETGVTQSPTHLIKTRGQQVTLRCSSQSGHNTVSWYQQALGQGPQFIFQYYREEENGRGNFPPRFSGLQFPNYSSELNVNALELDDSALYLCASSLRTGAYEQYFGPGTRLTVT.

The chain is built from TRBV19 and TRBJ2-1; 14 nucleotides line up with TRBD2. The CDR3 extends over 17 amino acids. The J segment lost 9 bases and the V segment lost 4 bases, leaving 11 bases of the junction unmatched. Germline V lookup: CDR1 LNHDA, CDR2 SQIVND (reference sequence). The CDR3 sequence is CASSTVPGLAGVGEQFF. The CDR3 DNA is TGTGCCAGTAGTACCGTCCCGGGACTAGCGGGGGTCGGTGAGCAGTTCTTC.

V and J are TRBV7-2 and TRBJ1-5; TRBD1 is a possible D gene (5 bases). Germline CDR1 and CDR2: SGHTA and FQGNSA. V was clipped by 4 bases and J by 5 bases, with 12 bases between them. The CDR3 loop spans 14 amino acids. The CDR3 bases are TGTGCCAGCAGCTCTGGCAGGGACCATCAGCCCCAGCATTTT. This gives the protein CASSSGRDHQPQHF.

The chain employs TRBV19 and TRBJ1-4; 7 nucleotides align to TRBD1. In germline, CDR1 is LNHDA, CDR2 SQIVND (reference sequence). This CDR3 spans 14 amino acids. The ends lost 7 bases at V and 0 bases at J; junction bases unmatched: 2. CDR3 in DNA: TGTGCCAGTACCGGGACAGCAACTAATGAAAAACTGTTTTTT. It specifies CASTGTATNEKLFF.

This CDR3 reads CASSEYRDTEAFF. The CDR3 DNA reads as TGTGCCAGCAGTGAATACAGGGACACTGAAGCTTTCTTT. This chain links TRBV6-1 with TRBJ1-1, with a tentative D call TRBD1 (6 bases). The CDR3 loop spans 13 amino acids. CDR1 is MNHNS, CDR2 SASEGT, per germline. V was clipped by 2 bases and J by 3 bases, with 7 bases between them.

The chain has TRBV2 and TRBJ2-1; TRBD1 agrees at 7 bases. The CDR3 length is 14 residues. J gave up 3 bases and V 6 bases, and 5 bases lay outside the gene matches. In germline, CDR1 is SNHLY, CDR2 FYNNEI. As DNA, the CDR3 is TGTGCCAGCAGCGTAGACAGGGACTACAATGAGCAGTTCTTC. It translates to CASSVDRDYNEQFF.

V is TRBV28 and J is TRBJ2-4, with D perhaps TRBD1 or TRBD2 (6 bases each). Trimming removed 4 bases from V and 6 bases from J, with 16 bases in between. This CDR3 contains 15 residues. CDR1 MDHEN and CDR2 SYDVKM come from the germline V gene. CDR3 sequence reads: CASSSRGVGGNIQYF. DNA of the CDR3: TGTGCCAGCAGTTCCAGGGGAGTGGGGGGAAACATTCAGTACTTC.

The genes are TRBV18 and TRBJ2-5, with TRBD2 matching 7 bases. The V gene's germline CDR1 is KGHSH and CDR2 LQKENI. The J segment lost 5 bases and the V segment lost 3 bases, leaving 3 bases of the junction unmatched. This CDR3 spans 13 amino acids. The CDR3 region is CASSPPGGETQYF. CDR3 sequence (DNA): TGTGCCAGCTCACCCCCGGGGGGTGAGACCCAGTACTTC.

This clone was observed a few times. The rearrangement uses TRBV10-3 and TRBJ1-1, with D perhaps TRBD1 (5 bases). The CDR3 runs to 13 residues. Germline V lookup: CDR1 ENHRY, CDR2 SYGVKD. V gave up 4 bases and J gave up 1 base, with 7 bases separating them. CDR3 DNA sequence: TGTGCCATCAGTGGCGGACAGAACACTGAAGCTTTCTTT. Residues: CAISGGQNTEAFF.

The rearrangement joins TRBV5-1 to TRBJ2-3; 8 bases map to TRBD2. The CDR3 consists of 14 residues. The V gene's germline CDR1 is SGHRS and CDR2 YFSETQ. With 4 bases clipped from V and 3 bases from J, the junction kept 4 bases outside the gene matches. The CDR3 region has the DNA TGCGCCAGCAGCCGGCAGCGGGGGACAGATACGCAGTATTTT. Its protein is CASSRQRGTDTQYF. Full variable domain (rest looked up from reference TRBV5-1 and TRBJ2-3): KAGVTQTPRYLIKTRGQQVTLSCSPISGHRSVSWYQQTPGQGLQFLFEYFSETQRNKGNFPGRFSGRQFSNSRSEMNVSTLELGDSALYLCASSRQRGTDTQYFGPGTRLTVL.

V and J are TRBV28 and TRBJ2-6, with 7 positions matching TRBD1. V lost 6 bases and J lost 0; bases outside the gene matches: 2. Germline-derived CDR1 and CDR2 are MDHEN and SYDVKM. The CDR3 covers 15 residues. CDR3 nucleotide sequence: TGTGCCAGCAGCTGGGACAGCTCTGGGGCCAACGTCCTGACTTTC. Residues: CASSWDSSGANVLTF.

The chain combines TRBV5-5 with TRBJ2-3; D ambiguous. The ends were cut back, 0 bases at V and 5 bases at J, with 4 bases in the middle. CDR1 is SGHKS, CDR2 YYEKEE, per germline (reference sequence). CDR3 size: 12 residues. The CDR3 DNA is TGTGCCAGCAGCTTGGTCGAAGATACGCAGTATTTT. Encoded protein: CASSLVEDTQYF.

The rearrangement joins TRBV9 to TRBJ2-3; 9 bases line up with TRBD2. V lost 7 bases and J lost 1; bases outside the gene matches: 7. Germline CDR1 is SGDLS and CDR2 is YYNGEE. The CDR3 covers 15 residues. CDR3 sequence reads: CASRPLAGGTDTQYF. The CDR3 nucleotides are TGTGCCAGCCGACCTTTAGCGGGAGGCACAGATACGCAGTATTTT. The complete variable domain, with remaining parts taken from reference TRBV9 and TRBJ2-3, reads DSGVTQTPKHLITATGQRVTLRCSPRSGDLSVYWYQQSLDQGLQFLIQYYNGEERAKGNILERFSAQQFPDLHSELNLSSLELGDSALYFCASRPLAGGTDTQYFGPGTRLTVL.

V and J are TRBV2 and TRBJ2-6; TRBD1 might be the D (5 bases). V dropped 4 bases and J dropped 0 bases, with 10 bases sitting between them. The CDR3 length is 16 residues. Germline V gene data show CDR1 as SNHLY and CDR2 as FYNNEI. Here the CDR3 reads CASSGGPYSGANVLTF. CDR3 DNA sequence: TGTGCCAGCAGTGGGGGCCCCTACTCTGGGGCCAACGTCCTGACTTTC.

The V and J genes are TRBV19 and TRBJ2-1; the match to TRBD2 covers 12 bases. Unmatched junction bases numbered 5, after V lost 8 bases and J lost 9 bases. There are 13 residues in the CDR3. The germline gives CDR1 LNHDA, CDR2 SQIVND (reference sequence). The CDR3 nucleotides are TGTGCCAGTTCTAGCGGGAGGGCCCGTGAGCAGTTCTTC. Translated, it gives CASSSGRAREQFF.

CDR3: CASSYGTTEYGYTF. DNA for the CDR3: TGCGCCAGCAGCTATGGGACTACGGAGTATGGCTACACCTTC. The chain combines TRBV5-1 with TRBJ1-2, with D possibly matching TRBD1 (5 bases). CDR1 and CDR2 (germline): SGHRS, YFSETQ. The CDR3 length is 14 residues. V lost 3 bases and J lost 5, with 14 bases in between. Based on the CDR3 plus reference TRBV5-1 and TRBJ1-2, the full variable domain is KAGVTQTPRYLIKTRGQQVTLSCSPISGHRSVSWYQQTPGQGLQFLFEYFSETQRNKGNFPGRFSGRQFSNSRSEMNVSTLELGDSALYLCASSYGTTEYGYTFGSGTRLTVV.

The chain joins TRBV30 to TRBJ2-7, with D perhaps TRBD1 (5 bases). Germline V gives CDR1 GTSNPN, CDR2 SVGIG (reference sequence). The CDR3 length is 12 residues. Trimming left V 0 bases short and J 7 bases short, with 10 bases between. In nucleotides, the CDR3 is TGTGCCTGGAGTGTAGGGGTAGGTGAGCAGTACTTC. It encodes CAWSVGVGEQYF.

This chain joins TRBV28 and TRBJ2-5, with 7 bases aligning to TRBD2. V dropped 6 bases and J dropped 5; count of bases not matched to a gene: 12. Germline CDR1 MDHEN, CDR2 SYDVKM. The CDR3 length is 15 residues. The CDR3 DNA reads TGTGCCAGCAGCTCCTTGGGAGGGATTATGGAGACCCAGTACTTC. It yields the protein CASSSLGGIMETQYF.

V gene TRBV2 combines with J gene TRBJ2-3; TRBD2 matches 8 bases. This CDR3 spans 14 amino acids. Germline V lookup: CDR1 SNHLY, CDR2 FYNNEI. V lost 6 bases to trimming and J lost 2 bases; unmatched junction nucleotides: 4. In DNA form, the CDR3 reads TGTGCCAGCAGCGTTAGCGGGGCCACAGATACGCAGTATTTT. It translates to CASSVSGATDTQYF.